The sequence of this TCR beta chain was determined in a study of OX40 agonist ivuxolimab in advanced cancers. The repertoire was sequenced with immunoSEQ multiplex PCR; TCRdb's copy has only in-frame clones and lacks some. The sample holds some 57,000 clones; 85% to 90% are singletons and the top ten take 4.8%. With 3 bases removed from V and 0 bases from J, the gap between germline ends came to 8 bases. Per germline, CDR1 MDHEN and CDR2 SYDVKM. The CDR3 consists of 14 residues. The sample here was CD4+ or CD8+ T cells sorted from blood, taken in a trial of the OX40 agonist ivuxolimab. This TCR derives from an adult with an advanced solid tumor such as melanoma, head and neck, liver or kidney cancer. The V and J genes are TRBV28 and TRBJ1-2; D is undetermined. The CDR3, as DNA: TGTGCCAGCAGTTTCCCCGGGGCTAACTATGGCTACACCTTC. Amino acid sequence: CASSFPGANYGYTF.